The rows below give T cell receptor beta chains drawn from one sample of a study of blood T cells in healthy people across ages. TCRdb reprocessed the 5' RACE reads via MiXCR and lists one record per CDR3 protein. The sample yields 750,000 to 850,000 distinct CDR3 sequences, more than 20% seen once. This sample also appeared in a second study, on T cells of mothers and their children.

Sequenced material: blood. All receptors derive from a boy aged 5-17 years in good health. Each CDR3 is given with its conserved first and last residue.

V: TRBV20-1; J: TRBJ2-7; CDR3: CSASRESVYEQYF
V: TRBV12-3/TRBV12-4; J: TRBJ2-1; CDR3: CASRMDRGHNEQFF
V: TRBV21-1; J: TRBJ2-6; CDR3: CATEGRVAGANVLTF
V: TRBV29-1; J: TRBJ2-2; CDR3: CSVEDGGRNTGELFF
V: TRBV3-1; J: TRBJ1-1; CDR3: CASSPRSWDTEAFF
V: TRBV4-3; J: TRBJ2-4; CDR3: CASSLEAGWNIQYF
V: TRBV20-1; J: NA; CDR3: CSASGGASGEQYF
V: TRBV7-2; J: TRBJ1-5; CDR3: CASSLVAENNQPQHF
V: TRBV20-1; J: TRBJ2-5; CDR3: CSASPGLAGNQETQYF
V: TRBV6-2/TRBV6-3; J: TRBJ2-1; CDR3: CASSNGLYNEQFF
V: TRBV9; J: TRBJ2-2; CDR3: CASSVEVTNTGELFF
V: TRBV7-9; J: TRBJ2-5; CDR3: CASRTLQETQYF
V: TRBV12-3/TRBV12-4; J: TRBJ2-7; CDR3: CASSLKFAYEQYF
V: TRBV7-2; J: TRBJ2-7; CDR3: CASSSGPGTGFYEQYF
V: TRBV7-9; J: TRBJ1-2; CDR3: CASSPKDGPGGYTF
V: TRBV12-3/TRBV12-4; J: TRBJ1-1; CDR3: CASSLAWNTEAFF
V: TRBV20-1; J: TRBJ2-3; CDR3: CSPDRVVTNTQYF
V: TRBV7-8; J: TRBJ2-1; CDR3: CASRNLGGSGNIF
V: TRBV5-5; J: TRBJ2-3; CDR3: CASSPRTSGGSRTQYF
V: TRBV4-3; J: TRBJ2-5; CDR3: CASSQVRGVFQETQYF
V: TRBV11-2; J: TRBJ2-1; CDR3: CASSELTFGNEQFF
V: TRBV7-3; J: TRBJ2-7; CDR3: CASSLDRAGSYEQYF
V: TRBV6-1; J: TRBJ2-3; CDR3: CASSAVTSTDTQYF
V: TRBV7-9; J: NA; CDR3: CASSLVYGGYEQYF
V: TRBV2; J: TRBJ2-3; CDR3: CASRYAVLDTQYF
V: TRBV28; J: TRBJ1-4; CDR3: CASSSGTGSKLFF
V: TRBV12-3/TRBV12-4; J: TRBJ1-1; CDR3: CASRIGGAGTNTEAFF
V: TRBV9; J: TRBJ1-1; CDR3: CASSAHKGTEAFF
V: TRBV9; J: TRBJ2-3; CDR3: CASSERRQGTDTQYF
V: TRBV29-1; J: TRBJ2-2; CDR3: CSVEGADANTGELFF
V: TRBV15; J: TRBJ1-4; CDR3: CATSIDPDFEKLFF
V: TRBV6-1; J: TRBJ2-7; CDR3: CASSPAGPTYEQYF
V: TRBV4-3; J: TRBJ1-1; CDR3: CASSQDWAAGTEAFF